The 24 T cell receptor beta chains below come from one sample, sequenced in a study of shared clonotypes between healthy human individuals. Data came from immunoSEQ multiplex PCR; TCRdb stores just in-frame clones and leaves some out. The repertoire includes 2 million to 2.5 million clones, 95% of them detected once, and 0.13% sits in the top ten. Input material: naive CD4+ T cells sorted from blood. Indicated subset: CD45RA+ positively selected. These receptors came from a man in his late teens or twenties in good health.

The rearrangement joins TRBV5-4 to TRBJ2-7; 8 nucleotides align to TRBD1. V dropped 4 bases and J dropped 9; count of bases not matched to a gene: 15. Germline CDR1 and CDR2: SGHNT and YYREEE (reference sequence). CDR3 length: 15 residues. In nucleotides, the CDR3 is TGTGCCAGCAGCGCAGGCGGGACAGGTGGGGTTGGGCAGTACTTC. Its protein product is CASSAGGTGGVGQYF. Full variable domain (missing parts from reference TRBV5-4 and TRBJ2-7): ETGVTQSPTHLIKTRGQQVTLRCSSQSGHNTVSWYQQALGQGPQFIFQYYREEENGRGNFPPRFSGLQFPNYSSELNVNALELDDSALYLCASSAGGTGGVGQYFGPGTRLTVT.

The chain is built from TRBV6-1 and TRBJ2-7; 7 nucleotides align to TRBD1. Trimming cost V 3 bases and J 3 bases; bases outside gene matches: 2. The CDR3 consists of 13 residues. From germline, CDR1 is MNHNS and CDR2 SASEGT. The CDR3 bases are TGTGCCAGCAGTGAGCAGGGGGACTACGAGCAGTACTTC. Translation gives CASSEQGDYEQYF.

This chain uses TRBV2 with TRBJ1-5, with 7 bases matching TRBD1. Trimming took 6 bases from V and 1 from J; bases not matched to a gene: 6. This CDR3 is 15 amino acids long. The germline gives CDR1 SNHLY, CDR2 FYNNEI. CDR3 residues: CASSREQGSNQPQHF. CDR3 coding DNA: TGTGCCAGCAGCAGAGAACAGGGGAGCAATCAGCCCCAGCATTTT.

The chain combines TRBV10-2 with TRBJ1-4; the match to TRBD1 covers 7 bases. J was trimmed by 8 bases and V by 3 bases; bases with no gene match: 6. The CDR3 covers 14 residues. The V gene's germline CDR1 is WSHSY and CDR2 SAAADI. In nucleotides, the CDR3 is TGCGCCAGCAGTGAACAAGGACAGGCCGAAAAACTGTTTTTT. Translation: CASSEQGQAEKLFF.

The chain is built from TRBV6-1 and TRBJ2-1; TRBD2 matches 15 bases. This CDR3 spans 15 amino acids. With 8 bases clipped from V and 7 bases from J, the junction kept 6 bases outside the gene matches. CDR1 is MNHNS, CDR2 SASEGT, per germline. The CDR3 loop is CASRNGLAGGNEQFF. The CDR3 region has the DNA TGTGCCAGCCGAAACGGACTAGCGGGGGGGAATGAGCAGTTCTTC.

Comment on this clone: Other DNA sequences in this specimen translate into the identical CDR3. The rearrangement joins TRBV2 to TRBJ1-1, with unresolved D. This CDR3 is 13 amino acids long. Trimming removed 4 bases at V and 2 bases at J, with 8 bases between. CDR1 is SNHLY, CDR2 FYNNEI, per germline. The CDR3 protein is CASSALPNTEAFF. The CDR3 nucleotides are TGTGCCAGCAGTGCATTACCTAACACTGAAGCTTTCTTT.

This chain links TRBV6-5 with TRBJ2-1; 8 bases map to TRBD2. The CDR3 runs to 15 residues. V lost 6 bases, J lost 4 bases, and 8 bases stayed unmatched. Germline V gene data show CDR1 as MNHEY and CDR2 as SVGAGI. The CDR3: CASSPRGGMYNEQFF. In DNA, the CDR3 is TGTGCCAGCAGCCCCCGGGGGGGGATGTACAATGAGCAGTTCTTC.

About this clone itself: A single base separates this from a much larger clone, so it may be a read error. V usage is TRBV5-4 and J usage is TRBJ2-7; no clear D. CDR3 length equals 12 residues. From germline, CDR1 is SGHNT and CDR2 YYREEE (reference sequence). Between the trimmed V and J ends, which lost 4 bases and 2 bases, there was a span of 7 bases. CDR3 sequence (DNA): TGTGCCAGCAGCAAGGACGCCTACGAGCAGTACTTC. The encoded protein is CASSKDAYEQYF.

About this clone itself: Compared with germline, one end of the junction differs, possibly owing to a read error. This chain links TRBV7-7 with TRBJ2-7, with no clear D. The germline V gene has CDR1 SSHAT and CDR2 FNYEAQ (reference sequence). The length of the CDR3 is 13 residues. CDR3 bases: TGTGCTAGCAGCTTAAGGGTTTCGTACGAGCAGTACTTC. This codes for CASSLRVSYEQYF.

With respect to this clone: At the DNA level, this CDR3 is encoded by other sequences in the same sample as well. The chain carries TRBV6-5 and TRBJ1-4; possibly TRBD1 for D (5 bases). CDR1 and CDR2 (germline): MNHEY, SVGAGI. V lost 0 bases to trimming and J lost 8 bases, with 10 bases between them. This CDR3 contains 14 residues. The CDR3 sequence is CASSYSGPGEKLFF. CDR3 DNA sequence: TGTGCCAGCAGTTACTCGGGGCCGGGAGAAAAACTGTTTTTT.

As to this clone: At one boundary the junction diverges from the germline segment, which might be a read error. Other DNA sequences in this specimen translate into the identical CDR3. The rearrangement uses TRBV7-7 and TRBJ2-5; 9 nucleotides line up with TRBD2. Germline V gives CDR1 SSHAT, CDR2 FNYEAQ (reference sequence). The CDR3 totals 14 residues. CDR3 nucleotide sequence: TGTGCTAGCAGCCCGGGACTAGCAGGAGAGACCCAGTACTTC. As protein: CASSPGLAGETQYF.

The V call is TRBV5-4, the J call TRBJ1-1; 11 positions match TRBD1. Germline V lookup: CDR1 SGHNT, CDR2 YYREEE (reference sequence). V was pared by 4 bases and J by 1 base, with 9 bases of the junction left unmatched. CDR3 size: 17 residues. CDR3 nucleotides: TGTGCCAGCAGCCCGGGACAGGGGGGAAACCGGAACACTGAAGCTTTCTTT. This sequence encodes CASSPGQGGNRNTEAFF. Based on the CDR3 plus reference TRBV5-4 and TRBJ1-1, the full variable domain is ETGVTQSPTHLIKTRGQQVTLRCSSQSGHNTVSWYQQALGQGPQFIFQYYREEENGRGNFPPRFSGLQFPNYSSELNVNALELDDSALYLCASSPGQGGNRNTEAFFGQGTRLTVV.

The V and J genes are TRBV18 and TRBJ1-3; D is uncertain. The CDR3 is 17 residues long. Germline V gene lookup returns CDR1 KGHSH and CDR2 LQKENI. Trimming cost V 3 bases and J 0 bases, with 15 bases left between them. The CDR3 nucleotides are TGTGCCAGCTCACCGGCATTCGACGGCTACTCTGGAAACACCATATATTTT. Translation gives CASSPAFDGYSGNTIYF.

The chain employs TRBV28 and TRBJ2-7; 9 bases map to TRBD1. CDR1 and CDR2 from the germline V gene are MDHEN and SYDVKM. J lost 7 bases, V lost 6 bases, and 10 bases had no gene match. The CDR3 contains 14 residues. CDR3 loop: CASRDRDRVKEQYF. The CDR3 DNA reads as TGTGCCAGCAGAGACCGGGACAGGGTTAAAGAGCAGTACTTC. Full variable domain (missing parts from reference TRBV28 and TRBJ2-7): DVKVTQSSRYLVKRTGEKVFLECVQDMDHENMFWYRQDPGLGLRLIYFSYDVKMKEKGDIPEGYSVSREKKERFSLILESASTNQTSMYLCASRDRDRVKEQYFGPGTRLTVT.

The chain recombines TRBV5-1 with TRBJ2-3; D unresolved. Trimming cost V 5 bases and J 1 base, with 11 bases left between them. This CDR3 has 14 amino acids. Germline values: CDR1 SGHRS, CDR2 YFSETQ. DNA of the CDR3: TGCGCCAGCAGTCCCGACTCCGGCACAGATACGCAGTATTTT. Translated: CASSPDSGTDTQYF.

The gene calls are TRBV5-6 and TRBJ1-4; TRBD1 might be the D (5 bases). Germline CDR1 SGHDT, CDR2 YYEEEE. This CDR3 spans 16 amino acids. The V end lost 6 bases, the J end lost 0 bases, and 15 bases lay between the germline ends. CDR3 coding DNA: TGTGCCAGCACCGATTCCGCAGGGTCAACTAATGAAAAACTGTTTTTT. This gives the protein CASTDSAGSTNEKLFF.

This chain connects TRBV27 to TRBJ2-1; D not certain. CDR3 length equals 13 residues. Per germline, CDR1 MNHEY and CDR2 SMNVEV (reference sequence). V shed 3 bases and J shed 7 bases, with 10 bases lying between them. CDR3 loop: CASSFSLRNEQFF. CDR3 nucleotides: TGTGCCAGCAGTTTCTCGCTTCGGAATGAGCAGTTCTTC.

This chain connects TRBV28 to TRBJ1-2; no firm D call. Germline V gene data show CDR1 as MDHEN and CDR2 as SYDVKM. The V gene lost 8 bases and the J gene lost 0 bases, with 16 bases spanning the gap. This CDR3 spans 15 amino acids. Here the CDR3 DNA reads TGTGCCAGCTCCCCGTCAGCAGCAGCTAACTATGGCTACACCTTC. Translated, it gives CASSPSAAANYGYTF.

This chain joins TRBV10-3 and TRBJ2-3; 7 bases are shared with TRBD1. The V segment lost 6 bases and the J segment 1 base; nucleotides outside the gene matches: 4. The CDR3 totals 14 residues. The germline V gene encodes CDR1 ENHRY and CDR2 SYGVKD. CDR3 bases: TGTGCCATCAGCTTTGGACAGGGCACAGATACGCAGTATTTT. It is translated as CAISFGQGTDTQYF.

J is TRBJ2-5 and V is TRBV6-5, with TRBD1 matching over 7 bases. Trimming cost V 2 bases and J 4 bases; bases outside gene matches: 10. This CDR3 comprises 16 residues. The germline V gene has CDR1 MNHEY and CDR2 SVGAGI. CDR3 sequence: CASSYGQVVSRETQYF. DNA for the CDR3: TGTGCCAGCAGTTACGGACAGGTCGTCTCCAGAGAGACCCAGTACTTC.

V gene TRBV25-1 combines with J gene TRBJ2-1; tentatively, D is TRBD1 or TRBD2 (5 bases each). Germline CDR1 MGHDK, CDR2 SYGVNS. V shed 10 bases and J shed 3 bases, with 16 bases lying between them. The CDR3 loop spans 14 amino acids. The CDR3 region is CATRGASGYNEQFF. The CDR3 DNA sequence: TGTGCCACACGAGGGGCCTCTGGCTACAATGAGCAGTTCTTC.

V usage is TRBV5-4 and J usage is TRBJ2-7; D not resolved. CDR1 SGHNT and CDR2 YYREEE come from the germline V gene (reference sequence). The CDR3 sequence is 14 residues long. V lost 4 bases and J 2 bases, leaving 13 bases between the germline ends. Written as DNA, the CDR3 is TGTGCCAGCAGCCCGACGAGACCTCCCTACGAGCAGTACTTC. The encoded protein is CASSPTRPPYEQYF. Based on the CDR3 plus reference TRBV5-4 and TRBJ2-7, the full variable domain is ETGVTQSPTHLIKTRGQQVTLRCSSQSGHNTVSWYQQALGQGPQFIFQYYREEENGRGNFPPRFSGLQFPNYSSELNVNALELDDSALYLCASSPTRPPYEQYFGPGTRLTVT.

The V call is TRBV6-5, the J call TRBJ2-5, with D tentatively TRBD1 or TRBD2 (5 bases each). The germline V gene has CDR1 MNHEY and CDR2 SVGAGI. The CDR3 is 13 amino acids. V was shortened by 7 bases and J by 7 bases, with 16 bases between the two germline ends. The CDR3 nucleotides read TGTGCCAGCACGAGAGGGGACCAGGGGACCCAGTACTTC. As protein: CASTRGDQGTQYF.

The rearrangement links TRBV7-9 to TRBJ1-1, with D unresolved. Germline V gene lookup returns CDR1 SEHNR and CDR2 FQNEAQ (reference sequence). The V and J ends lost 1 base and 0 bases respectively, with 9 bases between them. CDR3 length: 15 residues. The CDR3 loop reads CASSLVGSMNTEAFF. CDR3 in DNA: TGTGCCAGCAGCTTAGTGGGCAGTATGAACACTGAAGCTTTCTTT.